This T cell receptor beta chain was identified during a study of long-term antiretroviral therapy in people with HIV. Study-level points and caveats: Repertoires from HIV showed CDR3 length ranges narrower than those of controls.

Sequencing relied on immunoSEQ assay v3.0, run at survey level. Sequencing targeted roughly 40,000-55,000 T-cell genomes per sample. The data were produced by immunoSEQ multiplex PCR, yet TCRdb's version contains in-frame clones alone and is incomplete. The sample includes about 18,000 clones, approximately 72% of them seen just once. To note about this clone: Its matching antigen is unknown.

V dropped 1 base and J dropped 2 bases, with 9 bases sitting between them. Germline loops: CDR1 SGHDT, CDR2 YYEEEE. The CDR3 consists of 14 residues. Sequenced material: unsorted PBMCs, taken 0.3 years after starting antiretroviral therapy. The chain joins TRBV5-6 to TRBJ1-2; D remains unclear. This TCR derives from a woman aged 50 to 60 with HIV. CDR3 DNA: TGTGCCAGCAGCTTGTCGGTGTCAAACTATGGCTACACCTTC. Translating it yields CASSLSVSNYGYTF.